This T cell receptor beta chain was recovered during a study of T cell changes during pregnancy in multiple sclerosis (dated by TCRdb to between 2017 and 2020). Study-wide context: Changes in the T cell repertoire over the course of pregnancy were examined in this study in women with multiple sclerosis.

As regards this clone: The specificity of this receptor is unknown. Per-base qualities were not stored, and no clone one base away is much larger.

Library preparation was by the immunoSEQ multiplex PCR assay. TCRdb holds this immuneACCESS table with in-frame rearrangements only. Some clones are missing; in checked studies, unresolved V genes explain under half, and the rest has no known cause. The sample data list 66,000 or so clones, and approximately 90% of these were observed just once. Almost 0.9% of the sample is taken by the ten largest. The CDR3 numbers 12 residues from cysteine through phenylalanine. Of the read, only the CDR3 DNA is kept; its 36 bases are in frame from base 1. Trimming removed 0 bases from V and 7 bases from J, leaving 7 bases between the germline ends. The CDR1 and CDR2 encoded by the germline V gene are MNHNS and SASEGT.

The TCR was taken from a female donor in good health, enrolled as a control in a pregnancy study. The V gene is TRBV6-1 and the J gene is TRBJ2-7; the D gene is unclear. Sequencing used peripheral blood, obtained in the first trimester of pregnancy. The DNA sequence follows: TGTGCCAGCAGTGAAGCTGCGGCAGAGCAGTACTTC. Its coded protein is CASSEAAAEQYF.